Below are 15 T cell receptor beta chains sequenced from a single sample in a study of cytomegalovirus exposure and HLA in healthy donors. 60 Vbeta and 13 Jbeta primers were used in PCR. Sequencing used immunoSEQ multiplex PCR; TCRdb keeps in-frame clones, though not all of them. Here the sample spans roughly 230,000 clones, nearly 95% being singletons. Sequenced material: PBMCs. These receptors were obtained from a girl aged 2-10 years in good health and CMV-seronegative.

CDR3 DNA: TGTGCCAGCAGTATAACTAGCGGGGGGGCAGGAGATACGCAGTATTTT. This translates into CASSITSGGAGDTQYF. The chain has TRBV27 and TRBJ2-3; 13 positions match TRBD2. Trimming removed 5 bases from V and 5 bases from J; junction bases left unmatched: 7. The CDR3 contains 16 residues. Looked up from germline, CDR1 is MNHEY and CDR2 is SMNVEV (reference sequence).

The V gene is TRBV6-1, the J gene TRBJ2-1; TRBD2 agrees at 9 bases. The CDR3 totals 18 residues. Trimming removed 4 bases from V and 5 bases from J; junction bases left unmatched: 15. CDR1 and CDR2 (germline): MNHNS, SASEGT. The CDR3 here is CASSAKGNAGGYNNEQFF. Written as DNA, the CDR3 is TGTGCCAGCAGTGCGAAGGGAAATGCGGGGGGGTATAACAATGAGCAGTTCTTC.

The count of this clone is one. J is TRBJ2-3 and V is TRBV12-5; 14 nucleotides agree with TRBD2. CDR3 length equals 16 residues. CDR1 is LGHNT, CDR2 FRNRAP, per germline. V lost 1 base, J lost 4 bases, and 1 base stayed unmatched. CDR3 nucleotides: TGTGCTAGTGGTTTGGGGACTAGCGGGAGGCCAGATACGCAGTATTTT. Translation: CASGLGTSGRPDTQYF. The variable domain in full, completed from reference TRBV12-5 and TRBJ2-3, reads DARVTQTPRHKVTEMGQEVTMRCQPILGHNTVFWYRQTMMQGLELLAYFRNRAPLDDSGMPKDRFSAEMPDATLATLKIQPSEPRDSAVYFCASGLGTSGRPDTQYFGPGTRLTVL.

This clone was seen a single time. This chain links TRBV6-6 with TRBJ1-5; tentatively, D is TRBD1 (6 bases). This CDR3 is 13 amino acids long. Germline CDR1 MNHNY, CDR2 SVGAGI (reference sequence). V shed 8 bases and J shed 6 bases, with 14 bases lying between them. This CDR3 reads CASAGGQTQPQHF. CDR3 nucleotide sequence: TGTGCCAGCGCCGGGGGGCAGACTCAGCCCCAGCATTTT.

The V call is TRBV5-1, the J call TRBJ2-7, with 10 bases lining up with TRBD2. Germline loops: CDR1 SGHRS, CDR2 YFSETQ. V shed 4 bases, J shed 3 bases, and the junction held 4 bases outside the gene matches. This CDR3 comprises 14 residues. CDR3 sequence: CASSEGLAYYEQYF. The DNA for the CDR3 is TGCGCCAGCAGCGAGGGACTAGCGTACTACGAGCAGTACTTC.

The chain links TRBV6-5 to TRBJ1-2; 7 bases match TRBD1. Germline assignment: CDR1 MNHEY and CDR2 SVGAGI. The CDR3 spans 13 residues. V lost 4 bases to trimming and J lost 4 bases; unmatched junction nucleotides: 3. CDR3 residues: CASSWPGGYGYTF. CDR3 sequence (DNA): TGTGCCAGCAGTTGGCCAGGGGGCTATGGCTACACCTTC.

The chain is built from TRBV27 and TRBJ2-7, with a weak D call TRBD2 (6 bases). CDR1 and CDR2 from the germline V gene are MNHEY and SMNVEV (reference sequence). The CDR3 runs to 17 residues. Trimming left V 5 bases short and J 4 bases short, with 24 bases between. The CDR3 is CASSPNLASAFSYEQYF. The CDR3 region has the DNA TGTGCCAGCAGTCCAAATCTAGCTAGCGCCTTCTCATACGAGCAGTACTTC.

V gene TRBV6-5 combines with J gene TRBJ2-7; 14 bases fit TRBD2. V lost 5 bases, J lost 3 bases, and 3 bases stayed unmatched. Germline assignment: CDR1 MNHEY and CDR2 SVGAGI. The CDR3 contains 15 residues. The CDR3 sequence is CASSPGLAGGYEQYF. The CDR3 nucleotides read TGTGCCAGCAGTCCCGGACTAGCGGGGGGCTACGAGCAGTACTTC.

This clone was seen a handful of times. This chain links TRBV6-5 with TRBJ2-7; the match to TRBD2 covers 7 bases. CDR1 is MNHEY, CDR2 SVGAGI, per germline. This CDR3 is built from 15 residues. J was trimmed by 2 bases and V by 4 bases; bases with no gene match: 8. The CDR3 loop reads CASSSVASGTYEQYF. CDR3 sequence (DNA): TGTGCCAGCAGTTCTGTGGCTAGCGGCACCTACGAGCAGTACTTC.

The chain is built from TRBV19 and TRBJ2-1; D not certain. The V end lost 4 bases, the J end lost 0 bases, and 7 bases lay between the germline ends. This CDR3 is built from 14 residues. Germline-derived CDR1 and CDR2 are LNHDA and SQIVND (reference sequence). As DNA, the CDR3 is TGTGCCAGTAGTAGCGGATACTCCTACAATGAGCAGTTCTTC. Amino acids: CASSSGYSYNEQFF.

This chain connects TRBV2 to TRBJ2-3; D possibly corresponds to TRBD2 (6 bases). The CDR3 loop spans 13 amino acids. CDR1 is SNHLY, CDR2 FYNNEI, per germline. The V and J ends lost 5 bases and 1 base respectively, with 7 bases between them. CDR3 nucleotide sequence: TGTGCCAGCAGTCAGCGGGGCACAGATACGCAGTATTTT. Protein sequence: CASSQRGTDTQYF.

This sequence joins TRBV30 and TRBJ2-1, with TRBD2 matching 10 bases. The J segment lost 10 bases and the V segment lost 3 bases, leaving 12 bases of the junction unmatched. CDR3 length: 15 amino acids. Germline V gene sequence: CDR1 GTSNPN, CDR2 SVGIG (reference sequence). The CDR3 DNA follows: TGTGCCTGGAGAGCTAGCGGGGGCCGGGGGGGGGAGCAGTTCTTC. Translated: CAWRASGGRGGEQFF.

V usage is TRBV5-6 and J usage is TRBJ2-7; 7 bases fit TRBD1. Trimming at V came to 8 bases and at J to 0 bases, leaving 5 bases not matched to a gene. The CDR3 extends over 13 amino acids. Germline V gene sequence: CDR1 SGHDT, CDR2 YYEEEE. CDR3 DNA sequence: TGTGCCAGTAACAGGGGAGACTCCTACGAGCAGTACTTC. Translated: CASNRGDSYEQYF.

The chain uses TRBV19 and TRBJ2-5; 7 bases are shared with TRBD1. CDR3 size: 14 residues. Germline assignment: CDR1 LNHDA and CDR2 SQIVND (reference sequence). V shed 6 bases, J shed 4 bases, and the junction held 8 bases outside the gene matches. CDR3 protein: CASRAQGVRETQYF. The CDR3 nucleotides read TGTGCCAGTAGGGCCCAGGGGGTGAGAGAGACCCAGTACTTC.

This chain joins TRBV5-5 and TRBJ1-2; the match to TRBD1 covers 9 bases. CDR1 is SGHKS, CDR2 YYEKEE, per germline (reference sequence). With 0 bases clipped from V and 9 bases from J, the junction kept 9 bases outside the gene matches. This CDR3 has 15 amino acids. The chain's CDR3 is CASSLDYRGRGSYTF. The CDR3 DNA is TGTGCCAGCAGCTTGGACTACAGGGGGCGCGGGAGCTACACCTTC. The variable domain in full, with the rest retrieved from reference TRBV5-5 and TRBJ1-2, is DAGVTQSPTHLIKTRGQQVTLRCSPISGHKSVSWYQQVLGQGPQFIFQYYEKEERGRGNFPDRFSARQFPNYSSELNVNALLLGDSALYLCASSLDYRGRGSYTFGSGTRLTVV.